The 3 T cell receptor beta chains reported below all come from one sample, sequenced in a study of blood T cells in healthy people across ages (dated by TCRdb to 2013 to 2016). Libraries were constructed by 5' RACE. The run used an Illumina HiSeq 2500. A second PCR of about 7 to 12 cycles was run with a J-beta primer mix and a sample-barcoded 5' primer. TCRdb itself trimmed the public reads at Q25 with fastp, ran MiXCR and retained productive beta chains. Each entry is one CDR3 protein sequence, shown with its most common DNA and genes. This sample holds some 790,000 distinct CDR3 sequences; about 30% were observed only once. Of the sample, 15% to 20% falls within the top ten clones. The source material was blood. Receptors were obtained from a woman of 80 years or more in good health.

This clonotype came up a few times. V usage is TRBV29-1 and J usage is TRBJ1-4; 9 bases map to TRBD1. CDR3 length equals 13 residues. The trim removed 4 bases at V and 7 bases at J, leaving 4 bases unmatched. Germline V gene data show CDR1 as SQVTM and CDR2 as ANQGSEA. CDR3 in DNA: TGCAGCGTTGCCCGGGACAGGGCTGAAAAACTGTTTTTT. Residues: CSVARDRAEKLFF.

There are many counts of this clonotype. The chain uses TRBV7-9 and TRBJ2-1; a weak D match, TRBD2 (6 bases). Germline values: CDR1 SEHNR, CDR2 FQNEAQ (reference sequence). V was trimmed by 2 bases and J by 15 bases, leaving 17 bases between them. This CDR3 spans 13 amino acids. As DNA, the CDR3 is TGTGCCAGCAGCTTATTAACTCGGGAGCCTCTGTTCTTC. Translated: CASSLLTREPLFF.

Worth noting for this clonotype: Compared with germline, one end of the junction differs, possibly owing to a read error. This chain joins TRBV4-3 and TRBJ2-3; 9 nucleotides line up with TRBD2. There are 17 residues in the CDR3. CDR1 is LGHNA, CDR2 YSLEER, per germline. In DNA, the CDR3 is TGCGCCAACAGCCAATACCGGCCTAGCGGGGAGGGAGATACGCAGTATTTT. As protein: CANSQYRPSGEGDTQYF.